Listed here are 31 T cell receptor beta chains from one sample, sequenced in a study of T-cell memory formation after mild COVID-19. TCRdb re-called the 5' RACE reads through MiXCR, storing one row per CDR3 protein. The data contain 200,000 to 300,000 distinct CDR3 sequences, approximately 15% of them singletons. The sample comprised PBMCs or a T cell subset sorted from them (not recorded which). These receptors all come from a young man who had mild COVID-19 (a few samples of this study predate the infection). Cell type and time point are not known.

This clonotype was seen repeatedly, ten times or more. Written as DNA, the CDR3 is TGTGCCAGCATCCCGATCGGGACTAGCGGGCACACCGGGGAGCTGTTTTTT. This codes for CASIPIGTSGHTGELFF. V gene TRBV6-2 or TRBV6-3 combines with J gene TRBJ2-2; 12 bases align to TRBD2. CDR1 MNHEY and CDR2 SVGEGT come from the germline V gene. The CDR3 runs to 17 residues. V was clipped by 7 bases and J by 3 bases; unmatched bases: 9.

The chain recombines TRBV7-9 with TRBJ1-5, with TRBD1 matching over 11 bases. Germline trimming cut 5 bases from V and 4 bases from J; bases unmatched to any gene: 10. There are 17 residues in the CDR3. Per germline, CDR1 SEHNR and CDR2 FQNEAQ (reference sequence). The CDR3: CASSRFSGTGGNQPQHF. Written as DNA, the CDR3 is TGTGCCAGCAGCCGATTTTCCGGGACAGGGGGTAATCAGCCCCAGCATTTT.

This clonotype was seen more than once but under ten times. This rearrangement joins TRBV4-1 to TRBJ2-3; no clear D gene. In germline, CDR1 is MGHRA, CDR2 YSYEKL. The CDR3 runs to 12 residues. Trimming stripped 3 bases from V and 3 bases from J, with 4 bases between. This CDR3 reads CASSQRTDTQYF. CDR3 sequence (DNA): TGCGCCAGCAGCCAGAGGACAGATACGCAGTATTTT.

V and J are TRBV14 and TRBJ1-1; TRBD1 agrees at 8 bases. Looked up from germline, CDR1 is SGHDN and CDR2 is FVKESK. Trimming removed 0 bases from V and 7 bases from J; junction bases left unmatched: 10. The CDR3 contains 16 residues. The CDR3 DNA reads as TGTGCCAGCAGCCAAGATCTAGGACAGGGCTCTTTTGAAGCTTTCTTT. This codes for CASSQDLGQGSFEAFF.

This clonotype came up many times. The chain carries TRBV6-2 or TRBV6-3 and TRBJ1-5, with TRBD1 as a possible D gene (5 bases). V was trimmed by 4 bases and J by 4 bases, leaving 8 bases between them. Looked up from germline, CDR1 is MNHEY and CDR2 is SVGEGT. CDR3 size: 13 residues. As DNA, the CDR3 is TGTGCCAGCAGTTCCCCAGGGAATCAGCCCCAGCATTTT. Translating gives CASSSPGNQPQHF.

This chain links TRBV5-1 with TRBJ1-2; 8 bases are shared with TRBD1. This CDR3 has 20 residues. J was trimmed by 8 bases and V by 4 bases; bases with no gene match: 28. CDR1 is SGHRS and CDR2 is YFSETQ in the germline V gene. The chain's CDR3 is CASSLPISQGAVTGVWGYTF. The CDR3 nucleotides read TGCGCCAGCAGCCTACCTATAAGTCAGGGGGCAGTCACTGGCGTGTGGGGCTACACCTTC.

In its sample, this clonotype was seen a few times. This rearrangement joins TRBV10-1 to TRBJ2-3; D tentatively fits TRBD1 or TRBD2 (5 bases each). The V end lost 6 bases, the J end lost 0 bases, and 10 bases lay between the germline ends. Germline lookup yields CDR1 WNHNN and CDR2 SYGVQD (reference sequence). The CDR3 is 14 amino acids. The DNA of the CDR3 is TGCGCCAGCAGCGGGGCCACTAGCACAGATACGCAGTATTTT. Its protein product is CASSGATSTDTQYF.

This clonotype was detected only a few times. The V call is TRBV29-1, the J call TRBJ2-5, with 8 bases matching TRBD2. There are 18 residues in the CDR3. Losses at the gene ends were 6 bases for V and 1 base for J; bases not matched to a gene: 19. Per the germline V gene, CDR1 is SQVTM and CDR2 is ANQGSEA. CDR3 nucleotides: TGCAGCGTCCGACGGTGGTCCTATGGGACTAGAGGCCAAGAGACCCAGTACTTC. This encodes CSVRRWSYGTRGQETQYF.

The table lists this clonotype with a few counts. The CDR3 spells CASSDPTGEVDIQYF. Written as DNA, the CDR3 is TGTGCCAGCTCAGACCCCACAGGGGAGGTCGACATTCAGTACTTC. This chain uses TRBV7-3 with TRBJ2-4, with D possibly matching TRBD1 (7 bases). The CDR3 loop spans 15 amino acids. V shed 8 bases and J shed 8 bases, with 22 bases lying between them. The V gene's germline CDR1 is SGHTA and CDR2 FQGTGA. The variable domain in full, completed from reference TRBV7-3 and TRBJ2-4, reads GAGVSQTPSNKVTEKGKYVELRCDPISGHTALYWYRQSLGQGPEFLIYFQGTGAADDSGLPNDRFFAVRPEGSVSTLKIQRTERGDSAVYLCASSDPTGEVDIQYFGAGTRLSVL.

CDR3 sequence reads: CASSTPGGYEQYV. In nucleotides, the CDR3 is TGTGCCAGCAGCACACCAGGGGGGTACGAGCAGTACGTC. The rearrangement uses TRBV11-2 and TRBJ2-7, with D perhaps matching TRBD1 (7 bases). Germline V lookup: CDR1 SGHAT, CDR2 FQNNGV. This CDR3 has 13 residues. V was shortened by 5 bases and J by 4 bases, with 12 bases between the two germline ends.

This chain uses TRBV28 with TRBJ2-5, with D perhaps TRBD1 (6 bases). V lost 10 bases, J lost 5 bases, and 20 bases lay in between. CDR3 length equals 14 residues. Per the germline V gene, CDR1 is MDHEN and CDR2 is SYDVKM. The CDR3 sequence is CATTSRDIAETQYF. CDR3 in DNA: TGTGCCACCACGTCCCGGGACATTGCGGAGACCCAGTACTTC.

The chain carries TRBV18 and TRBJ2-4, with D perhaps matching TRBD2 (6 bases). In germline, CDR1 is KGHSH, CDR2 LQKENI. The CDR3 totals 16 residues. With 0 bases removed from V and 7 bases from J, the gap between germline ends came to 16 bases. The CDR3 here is CASSPPGLGLTNIQYF. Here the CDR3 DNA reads TGTGCCAGCTCACCACCGGGGCTGGGACTGACCAACATTCAGTACTTC.

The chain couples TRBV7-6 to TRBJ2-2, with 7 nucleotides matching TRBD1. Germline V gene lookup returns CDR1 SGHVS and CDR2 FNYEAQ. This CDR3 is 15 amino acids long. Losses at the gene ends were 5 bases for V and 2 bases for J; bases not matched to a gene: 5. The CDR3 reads CASSATGANTGELFF. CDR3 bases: TGTGCCAGCAGCGCCACAGGGGCAAACACCGGGGAGCTGTTTTTT.

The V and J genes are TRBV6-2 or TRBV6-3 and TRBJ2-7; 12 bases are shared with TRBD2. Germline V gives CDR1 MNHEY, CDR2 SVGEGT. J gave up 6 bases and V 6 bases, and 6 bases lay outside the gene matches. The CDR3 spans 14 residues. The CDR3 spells CASSPSGGASEQYV. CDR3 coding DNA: TGTGCCAGCAGCCCTAGCGGGGGGGCCTCCGAGCAGTACGTC.

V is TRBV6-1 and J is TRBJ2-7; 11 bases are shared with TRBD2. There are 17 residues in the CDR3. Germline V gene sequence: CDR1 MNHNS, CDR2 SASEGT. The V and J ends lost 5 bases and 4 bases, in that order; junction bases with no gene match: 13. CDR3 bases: TGTGCCAGCAGTTTCCTCCTTCCTAGCGGGGGGATGTACGAGCAGTACTTC. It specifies CASSFLLPSGGMYEQYF.

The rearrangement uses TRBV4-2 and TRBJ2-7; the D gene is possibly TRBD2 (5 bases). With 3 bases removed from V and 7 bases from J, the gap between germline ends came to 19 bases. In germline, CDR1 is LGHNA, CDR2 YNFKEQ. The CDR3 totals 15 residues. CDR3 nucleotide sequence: TGTGCCAGCAGCCAGAGGGCCTTGGAATATGAGGAGCAGTACTTC. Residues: CASSQRALEYEEQYF.

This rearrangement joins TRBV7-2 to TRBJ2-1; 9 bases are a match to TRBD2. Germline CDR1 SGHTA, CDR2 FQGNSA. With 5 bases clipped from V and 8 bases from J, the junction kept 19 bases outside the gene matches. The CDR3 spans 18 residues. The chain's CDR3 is CASSRSLAGLVHFHEQFF. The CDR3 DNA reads TGTGCCAGCAGCCGGTCCCTAGCGGGGTTAGTACATTTCCATGAGCAGTTCTTC.

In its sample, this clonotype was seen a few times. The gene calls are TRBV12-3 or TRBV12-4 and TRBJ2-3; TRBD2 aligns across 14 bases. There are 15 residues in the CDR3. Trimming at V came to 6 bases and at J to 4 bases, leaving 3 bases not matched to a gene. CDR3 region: CASRRLAGGPDTQYF. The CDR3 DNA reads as TGTGCCAGCAGGAGACTAGCGGGGGGGCCAGATACGCAGTATTTT.

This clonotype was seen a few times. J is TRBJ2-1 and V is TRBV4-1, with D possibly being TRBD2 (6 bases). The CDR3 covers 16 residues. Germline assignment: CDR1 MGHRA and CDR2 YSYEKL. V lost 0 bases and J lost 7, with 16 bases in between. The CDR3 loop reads CASSQDLGAGRNEQFF. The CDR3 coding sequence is TGCGCCAGCAGCCAAGATCTCGGGGCAGGGAGGAATGAGCAGTTCTTC.

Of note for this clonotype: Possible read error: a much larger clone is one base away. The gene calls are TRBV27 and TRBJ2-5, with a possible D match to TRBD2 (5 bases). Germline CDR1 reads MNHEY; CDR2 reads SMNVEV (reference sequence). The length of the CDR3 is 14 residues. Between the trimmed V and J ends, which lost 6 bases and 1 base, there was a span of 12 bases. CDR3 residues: CASSHSETQETQYF. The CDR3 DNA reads TGTGCCAGCAGCCATAGCGAGACCCAAGAGACCCAGTACTTC.

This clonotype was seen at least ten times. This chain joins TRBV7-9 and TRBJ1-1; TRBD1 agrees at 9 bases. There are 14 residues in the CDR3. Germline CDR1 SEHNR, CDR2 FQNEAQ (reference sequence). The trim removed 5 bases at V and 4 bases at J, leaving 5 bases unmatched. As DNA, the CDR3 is TGTGCCAGCAGCACAGGACAGGGGAGCACTGAAGCTTTCTTT. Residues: CASSTGQGSTEAFF.

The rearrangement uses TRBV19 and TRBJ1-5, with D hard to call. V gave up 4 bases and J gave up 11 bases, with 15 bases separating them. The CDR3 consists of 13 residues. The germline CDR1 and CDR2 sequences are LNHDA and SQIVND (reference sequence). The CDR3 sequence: CASSSLASTTQHF. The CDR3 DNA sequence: TGTGCCAGTAGTAGTTTAGCCTCGACAACCCAGCATTTT.

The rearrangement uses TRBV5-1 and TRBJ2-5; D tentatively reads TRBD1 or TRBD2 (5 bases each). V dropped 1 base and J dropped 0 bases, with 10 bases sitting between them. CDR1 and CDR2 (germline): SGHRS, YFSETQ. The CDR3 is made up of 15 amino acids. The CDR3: CASSLRRGHQETQYF. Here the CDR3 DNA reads TGCGCCAGCAGCTTGCGCCGGGGCCACCAAGAGACCCAGTACTTC.

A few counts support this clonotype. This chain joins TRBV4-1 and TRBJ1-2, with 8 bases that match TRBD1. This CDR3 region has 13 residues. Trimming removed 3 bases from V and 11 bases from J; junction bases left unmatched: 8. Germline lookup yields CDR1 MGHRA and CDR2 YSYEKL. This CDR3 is CASSHGQGEGYTF. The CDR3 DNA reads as TGCGCCAGCAGCCACGGACAGGGAGAGGGGTACACCTTC.

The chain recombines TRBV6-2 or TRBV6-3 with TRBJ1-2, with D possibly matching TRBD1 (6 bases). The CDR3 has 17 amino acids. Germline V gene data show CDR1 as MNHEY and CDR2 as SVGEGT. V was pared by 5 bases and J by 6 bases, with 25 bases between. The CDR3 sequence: CASSPQYPTGPNDGYTF. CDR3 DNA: TGTGCCAGCAGTCCACAGTACCCAACAGGGCCGAACGATGGCTACACCTTC.

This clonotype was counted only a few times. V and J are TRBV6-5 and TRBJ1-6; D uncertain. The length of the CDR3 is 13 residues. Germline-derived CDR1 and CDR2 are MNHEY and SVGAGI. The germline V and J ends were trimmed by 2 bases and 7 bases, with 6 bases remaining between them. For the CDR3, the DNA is TGTGCCAGCAGTTACAGGGCAAATTCACCCCTCCACTTT. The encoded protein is CASSYRANSPLHF.

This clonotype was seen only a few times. The CDR3 DNA follows: TGTGCCATCAGTGAGAGGCGGACCCCCGGCAATCAGCCCCAGCATTTT. Its translation: CAISERRTPGNQPQHF. V and J are TRBV10-3 and TRBJ1-5, with D unresolved. Germline values: CDR1 ENHRY, CDR2 SYGVKD. The germline V and J ends were trimmed by 2 bases and 2 bases, with 13 bases remaining between them. The length of the CDR3 is 16 residues.

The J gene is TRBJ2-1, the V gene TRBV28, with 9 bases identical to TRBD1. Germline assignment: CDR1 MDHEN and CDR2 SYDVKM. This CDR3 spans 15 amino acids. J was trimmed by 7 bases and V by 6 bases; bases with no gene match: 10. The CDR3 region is CASRPLGQGLNEQFF. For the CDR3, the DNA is TGTGCCAGCAGGCCACTGGGACAGGGATTAAATGAGCAGTTCTTC.

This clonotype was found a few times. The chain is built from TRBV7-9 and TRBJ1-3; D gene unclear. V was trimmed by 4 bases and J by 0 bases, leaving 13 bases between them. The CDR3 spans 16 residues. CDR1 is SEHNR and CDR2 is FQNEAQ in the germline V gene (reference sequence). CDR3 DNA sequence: TGTGCCAGCAGCTCTCCGCTACCTAACTCTGGAAACACCATATATTTT. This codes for CASSSPLPNSGNTIYF.

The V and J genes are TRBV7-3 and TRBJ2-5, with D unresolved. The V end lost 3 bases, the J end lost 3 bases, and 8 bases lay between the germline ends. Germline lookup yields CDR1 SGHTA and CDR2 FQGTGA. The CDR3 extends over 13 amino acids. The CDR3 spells CASSFTAKETQYF. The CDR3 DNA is TGTGCCAGCAGCTTTACGGCAAAAGAGACCCAGTACTTC.

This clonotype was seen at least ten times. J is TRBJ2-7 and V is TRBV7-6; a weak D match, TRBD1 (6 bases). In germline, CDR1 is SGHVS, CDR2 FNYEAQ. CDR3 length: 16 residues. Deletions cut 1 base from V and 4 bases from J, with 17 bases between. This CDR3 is CASSLGGQGYRYEQYF. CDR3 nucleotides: TGTGCCAGCAGCTTAGGAGGCCAGGGGTATAGGTACGAGCAGTACTTC.